This TCR beta chain is drawn from a study of CD8 T cells in ankylosing spondylitis. General study points: Apparently characteristic of ankylosing spondylitis blood was a TCR beta motif (about 8 highly homologous variants). Reactive arthritis synovial fluid and blood previously showed some of these motif variants.

CDR1 LGHDT and CDR2 YNNKEL come from the germline V gene (reference sequence). V gave up 0 bases and J gave up 3 bases, with 12 bases separating them. CDR3 length: 15 amino acids. Concerning this clonotype itself: The antigen is unknown.

By quantitative 5'-RACE with molecular barcodes, the TCR beta libraries were made. TCRdb independently ran MiXCR on the 5' RACE reads; one entry per CDR3 protein. The data contain about 540,000 distinct CDR3 sequences, roughly 13% of them singletons. The sequenced sample consisted of blood, either unsorted or a sorted T cell fraction (not recorded which). The V and J genes are TRBV3-1 and TRBJ2-7, with D possibly TRBD1 on 5 matching bases. This TCR was sampled from a male donor with ankylosing spondylitis. DNA for the CDR3: TGTGCCAGCAGCCAAGATGGGGCCTACTTCTACGAGCAGTACTTC. Translated, it gives CASSQDGAYFYEQYF.